Listed here are 18 T cell receptor beta chains from one sample, sequenced in a study of blood T cell repertoires in COVID-19. Clones were read by immunoSEQ multiplex PCR, and TCRdb kept only the in-frame ones, dropping some. This sample has 50,000 or so clones, with around 80% found just once. The specimen was peripheral blood. These receptors were collected from a man between 65 and 79 years old with acute or convalescent COVID-19.

This rearrangement joins TRBV12-3 or TRBV12-4 to TRBJ1-3; D is ambiguous. Trimming removed 7 bases at V and 3 bases at J, with 4 bases between. The CDR3 extends over 11 amino acids. CDR3 nucleotide sequence: TGTGCCAGCACCTATGGAAACACCATATATTTT. Translating gives CASTYGNTIYF.

The V gene is TRBV7-2, the J gene TRBJ1-2; a weak D match, TRBD1 (5 bases). This CDR3 is built from 13 residues. The germline V gene has CDR1 SGHTA and CDR2 FQGNSA. V was cut by 8 bases and J by 5 bases, with 15 bases left in between. The CDR3 is CASFPGGGYGYTF. As DNA, the CDR3 is TGTGCCAGCTTTCCCGGCGGGGGGTATGGCTACACCTTC.

The chain couples TRBV5-1 to TRBJ1-3, with no clear D. Trimming took 0 bases from V and 5 from J, leaving 12 bases between them. CDR3 length equals 15 residues. Looked up from germline, CDR1 is SGHRS and CDR2 is YFSETQ. The CDR3 loop is CASSLGVGARNTIYF. The CDR3 bases are TGCGCCAGCAGCTTGGGTGTGGGCGCCCGAAACACCATATATTTT.

Turning to this clone: The junction shows a germline mismatch at one end, possibly a read error. V and J are TRBV30 and TRBJ2-7; D gene uncertain. Per the germline V gene, CDR1 is GTSNPN and CDR2 is SVGIG (reference sequence). There are 13 residues in the CDR3. The CDR3 bases are TGTGCCTGGTCGCTTGGTGAAGTGGGCCCCGTGGGCTTC. Amino acids: CAWSLGEVGPVGF.

The V call is TRBV28, the J call TRBJ1-2, with TRBD1 as a possible D gene (6 bases). CDR1 is MDHEN and CDR2 is SYDVKM in the germline V gene. The CDR3 is 13 amino acids. Trimming removed 5 bases from V and 2 bases from J, with 9 bases in between. The CDR3 loop reads CASSTDRNYGYTF. The CDR3 coding sequence is TGTGCCAGCAGTACGGACAGAAACTATGGCTACACCTTC.

The rearrangement joins TRBV14 to TRBJ2-7; TRBD2 might be the D (6 bases). V was trimmed by 2 bases and J by 3 bases, leaving 17 bases between them. Germline CDR1 SGHDN, CDR2 FVKESK. This CDR3 has 16 amino acids. The CDR3 DNA reads as TGTGCCAGCAGCCAATTTGTTCGGACTAACGACTACGAGCAGTACTTC. This gives the protein CASSQFVRTNDYEQYF.

Turning to this clone: At one end the junction does not follow the germline gene, possibly because of a read error. The rearrangement uses TRBV5-6 and TRBJ1-4; the D gene is possibly TRBD1 (6 bases). This CDR3 region has 14 residues. The germline CDR1 and CDR2 sequences are SGHDT and YYEEEE. This CDR3 is CASSSGTTNEKLFF. CDR3 sequence (DNA): TGTGCCAGCAGCTCCGGGACAACAAATGAAAAACTGTTTTTT.

The rearrangement uses TRBV5-1 and TRBJ1-1; TRBD1 agrees at 11 bases. There are 17 residues in the CDR3. With V trimmed by 4 bases and J by 4 bases, 12 bases remained unmatched. In germline, CDR1 is SGHRS, CDR2 YFSETQ. CDR3 sequence reads: CASSPGQGARVSTEAFF. The CDR3 region has the DNA TGCGCCAGCAGCCCCGGACAGGGGGCGAGAGTTAGCACTGAAGCTTTCTTT.

This clone has more than one count but fewer than ten. The genes are TRBV7-2 and TRBJ1-3, with D hard to call. Trimming stripped 4 bases from V and 2 bases from J, with 9 bases between. The CDR3 extends over 14 amino acids. Germline CDR1 is SGHTA and CDR2 is FQGNSA. The CDR3 DNA is TGTGCCAGCAGCTCCAGCGCCCCTGGAAACACCATATATTTT. Its protein product is CASSSSAPGNTIYF. Based on the CDR3 plus reference TRBV7-2 and TRBJ1-3, the full variable domain is GAGVSQSPSNKVTEKGKDVELRCDPISGHTALYWYRQSLGQGLEFLIYFQGNSAPDKSGLPSDRFSAERTGGSVSTLTIQRTQQEDSAVYLCASSSSAPGNTIYFGEGSWLTVV.

The chain employs TRBV30 and TRBJ1-1, with 7 positions matching TRBD1. Germline V gene sequence: CDR1 GTSNPN, CDR2 SVGIG (reference sequence). The trim removed 2 bases at V and 1 base at J, leaving 13 bases unmatched. This CDR3 has 17 amino acids. The CDR3 loop reads CAWSLTGIDRPNTEAFF. The CDR3 DNA sequence: TGTGCCTGGAGTCTGACAGGGATTGATCGCCCGAACACTGAAGCTTTCTTT.

CDR3: CASGPGLGFDEQFF. For the CDR3, the DNA is TGTGCCAGCGGACCGGGACTAGGATTTGATGAGCAGTTCTTC. The gene calls are TRBV7-2 and TRBJ2-1, with 8 positions matching TRBD2. This CDR3 has 14 amino acids. V dropped 8 bases and J dropped 8; count of bases not matched to a gene: 11. Per the germline V gene, CDR1 is SGHTA and CDR2 is FQGNSA.

The gene calls are TRBV19 and TRBJ1-2, with D possibly being TRBD1 (5 bases). Trimming removed 7 bases from V and 1 base from J, with 22 bases in between. Germline assignment: CDR1 LNHDA and CDR2 SQIVND (reference sequence). This CDR3 has 17 amino acids. CDR3: CASTPFPTVRLNYGYTF. In DNA form, the CDR3 reads TGTGCCAGTACCCCTTTCCCGACAGTGAGACTTAACTATGGCTACACCTTC.

CDR3 sequence: CSVAGAGGNQPQHF. The CDR3 DNA sequence: TGCAGCGTTGCTGGGGCAGGGGGCAATCAGCCCCAGCATTTT. This chain links TRBV29-1 with TRBJ1-5; the D gene is possibly TRBD1 (6 bases). CDR1 SQVTM and CDR2 ANQGSEA come from the germline V gene. The CDR3 is 14 amino acids. The V end lost 4 bases, the J end lost 2 bases, and 12 bases lay between the germline ends.

The chain employs TRBV18 and TRBJ2-1; D might be TRBD2 (5 bases). The germline V and J ends were trimmed by 3 bases and 7 bases, with 7 bases remaining between them. Germline values: CDR1 KGHSH, CDR2 LQKENI. This CDR3 spans 12 amino acids. The CDR3 sequence is CASSPTRNEQFF. The CDR3 DNA follows: TGTGCCAGCTCACCTACTAGGAATGAGCAGTTCTTC.

The V gene is TRBV5-1, the J gene TRBJ2-7; 9 nucleotides agree with TRBD1. CDR1 is SGHRS, CDR2 YFSETQ, per germline. V was pared by 2 bases and J by 3 bases, with 12 bases of the junction left unmatched. CDR3 length: 17 residues. CDR3 protein: CASSLGQGRWQIYEQYF. The CDR3 DNA reads as TGCGCCAGCAGCTTAGGACAGGGGCGCTGGCAAATCTACGAGCAGTACTTC.

This chain links TRBV10-3 with TRBJ1-2, with a tentative D call TRBD1 (5 bases). CDR1 ENHRY and CDR2 SYGVKD come from the germline V gene. The CDR3 contains 14 residues. The germline V and J ends were trimmed by 2 bases and 5 bases, with 12 bases remaining between them. CDR3 in amino acids: CAISEAGPSYGYTF. CDR3 nucleotide sequence: TGTGCCATCAGTGAGGCGGGGCCTTCTTATGGCTACACCTTC.

The rearrangement uses TRBV5-4 and TRBJ2-3; D gene ambiguous. V was cut by 2 bases and J by 0 bases, with 10 bases left in between. The CDR3 is 15 amino acids. CDR1 SGHNT and CDR2 YYREEE come from the germline V gene (reference sequence). Here the CDR3 DNA reads TGTGCCAGCAGCTTTGACTCCGTCAGCACAGATACGCAGTATTTT. Encoded protein: CASSFDSVSTDTQYF.

The chain uses TRBV5-1 and TRBJ2-1; 8 bases fit TRBD2. Germline CDR1 SGHRS, CDR2 YFSETQ. This CDR3 has 14 residues. Losses at the gene ends were 1 base for V and 5 bases for J; bases not matched to a gene: 2. CDR3 amino acids: CASSLRGGHNEQFF. The CDR3 DNA is TGCGCCAGCAGCTTGCGGGGGGGCCACAATGAGCAGTTCTTC.